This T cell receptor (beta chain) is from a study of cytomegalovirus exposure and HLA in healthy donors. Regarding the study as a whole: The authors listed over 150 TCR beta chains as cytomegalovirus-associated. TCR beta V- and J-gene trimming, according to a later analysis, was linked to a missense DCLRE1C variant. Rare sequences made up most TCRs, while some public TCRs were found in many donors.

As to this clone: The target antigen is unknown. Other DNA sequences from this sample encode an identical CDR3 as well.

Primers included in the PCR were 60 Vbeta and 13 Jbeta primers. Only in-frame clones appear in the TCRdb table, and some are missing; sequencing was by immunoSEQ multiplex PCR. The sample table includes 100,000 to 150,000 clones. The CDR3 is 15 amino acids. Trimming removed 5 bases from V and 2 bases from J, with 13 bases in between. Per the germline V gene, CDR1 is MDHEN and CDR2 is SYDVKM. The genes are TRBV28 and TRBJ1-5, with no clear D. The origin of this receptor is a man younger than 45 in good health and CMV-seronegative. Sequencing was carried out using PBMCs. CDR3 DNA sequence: TGTGCCAGCAGTCCTGACACCCTGGGCAATCAGCCCCAGCATTTT. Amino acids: CASSPDTLGNQPQHF.